Sequencing of this T cell receptor (beta chain) was carried out in a study of cytomegalovirus exposure and HLA in healthy donors. Points from the study as a whole: In presence/absence analyses, roughly uniform sequencing depth across donors was assumed.

This CDR3 has 11 amino acids. V was cut by 7 bases and J by 10 bases, with 13 bases left in between. Germline loops: CDR1 SNHLY, CDR2 FYNNEI. Both 60 Vbeta primers and 13 Jbeta primers went into the PCR. Assay used: immunoSEQ multiplex PCR; TCRdb lists only in-frame clones, some missing. The sample lists about 150,000 clones, under 90% occurring once. About this clone itself: Its antigen remains unknown.

In nominal health when sampled, donors likely had unrecorded immune exposures nonetheless. The rearrangement uses TRBV2 and TRBJ1-2; D is uncertain. This TCR derives from a young man in good health and CMV-seronegative. The specimen was PBMCs. The CDR3 here is CASTWSAAYTF. CDR3 nucleotide sequence: TGTGCCAGCACTTGGAGTGCGGCCTACACCTTC.